This TCR beta chain originates from a study of blood T cell repertoires in COVID-19. Patients in Seattle were enrolled during active infection, then followed longitudinally. CDR3 length: 14 residues. Per germline, CDR1 SGHRS and CDR2 YFSETQ. The ends were cut back, 0 bases at V and 8 bases at J, with 12 bases in the middle. Original methodology: Using reference gene primer amplification, nucleated cell counts were estimated. Some clones are missing from TCRdb's copy, which holds only in-frame ones; the method was immunoSEQ multiplex PCR. That table is the source of V, J and clone size, and D and trimming were worked out from the DNA. The sample lists around 370,000 clones, 87% occurring once.

This receptor was obtained from a woman in her forties or fifties with COVID-19, enrolled during active disease. Sequencing used peripheral blood. The chain recombines TRBV5-1 with TRBJ2-1; weak D call: TRBD1 (5 bases). This chain's CDR3 is CASSLAAEGDEQFF. CDR3 bases: TGCGCCAGCAGCTTGGCTGCGGAAGGGGATGAGCAGTTCTTC. The full variable domain, completed using reference TRBV5-1 and TRBJ2-1, is KAGVTQTPRYLIKTRGQQVTLSCSPISGHRSVSWYQQTPGQGLQFLFEYFSETQRNKGNFPGRFSGRQFSNSRSEMNVSTLELGDSALYLCASSLAAEGDEQFFGPGTRLTVL.